The T cell receptor beta chain under discussion was sequenced for a study of T cell repertoires in cytomegalovirus infection. Study-wide background: The authors relied on CMV epitopes, both recently identified HLA-C-restricted and well-studied HLA-B-restricted. From public TCR beta signatures came an indication of both CMV infection and matching HLA type. Study-wide results and limits: HLA-C-restricted CMV clonotypes gave the most frequent clonotype in two of eight donors. Carriers of CMV plus the relevant HLA were identified by cumulative public TCR beta family frequency.

This clonotype occurred a few times. Its antigen is not identified. CDR1 and CDR2 from the germline V gene are LNHDA and SQIVND (reference sequence). The CDR3 is 14 residues long. V lost 1 base to trimming and J lost 8 bases, with 12 bases between them. TCRdb re-analysed the reads in MiXCR, keeping a single row per CDR3 protein. Of approximately 270,000 distinct CDR3 sequences in the sample, around 20% were seen once. The sample here was cultured PBMCs, taken from culture after CMV antigen stimulation. The rearrangement joins TRBV19 to TRBJ2-4, with D unresolved. The sequence was obtained from a human donor in good health (CMV status not recorded). Some clones in this sample may be carry-over from other donors' samples. The CDR3 nucleotides are TGTGCCAGTAGTATAGTATTCTCCGGCTACATTCAGTACTTC. Translating gives CASSIVFSGYIQYF.